Below, 28 T cell receptor beta chains from the same sample are listed, as sequenced in a study of vaccination effects on CD4 cells after COVID-19. The assay was immunoSEQ multiplex PCR, and TCRdb's table has in-frame clones only and misses some. This table holds more than 60,000 clones, around two thirds found once. For these TCRs, the target antigens are not known. CD4+ T cell isolation took place after 10 days of culture. Of the BNT162b2 and mRNA-1273 vaccines, participants received two doses of one or the other. Sequencing was performed on CD4+ T cells from PBMCs cultured without peptide, taken after COVID-19 vaccination. These receptor sequences come from a human donor who received a COVID-19 vaccine.

V and J are TRBV3-1 (or the pseudogene TRBV3-2) and TRBJ2-5; 11 bases match TRBD2. In germline, CDR1 is LGHDT, CDR2 YNNKEL (reference sequence). J lost 5 bases, V lost 3 bases, and 8 bases had no gene match. The CDR3 runs to 16 residues. This chain's CDR3 is CASSQGLAGGGETQYF. The CDR3 nucleotides read TGTGCCAGCAGCCAGGGTCTAGCGGGGGGAGGGGAGACCCAGTACTTC.

The J gene is TRBJ2-1, the V gene TRBV7-3; D not certain. Trimming shortened V by 4 bases and J by 8 bases, and 15 bases separated the two germline ends. The CDR3 is 14 residues long. Germline CDR1 and CDR2: SGHTA and FQGTGA. The chain's CDR3 is CASSSTVSGDEQFF. CDR3 bases: TGTGCCAGCAGCTCTACCGTTTCGGGTGATGAGCAGTTCTTC.

The chain carries TRBV27 and TRBJ1-4; D call uncertain. Germline V lookup: CDR1 MNHEY, CDR2 SMNVEV (reference sequence). V was pared by 3 bases and J by 6 bases, with 11 bases between. The CDR3 totals 14 residues. The CDR3: CASSLLGMDEKLFF. CDR3 nucleotide sequence: TGTGCCAGCAGTTTGCTGGGGATGGATGAAAAACTGTTTTTT.

V gene TRBV6-5 combines with J gene TRBJ1-2, with D perhaps TRBD1 (5 bases). Germline CDR1 is MNHEY and CDR2 is SVGAGI. This CDR3 comprises 12 residues. V was trimmed by 6 bases and J by 2 bases, leaving 7 bases between them. CDR3 bases: TGTGCCAGCAGGGGACGGAACTATGGCTACACCTTC. Its protein product is CASRGRNYGYTF.

This clone was found once. The V gene is TRBV7-2, the J gene TRBJ2-7; D is possibly TRBD1 (6 bases). Germline V CDR1 and CDR2: SGHTA, FQGNSA. V lost 3 bases to trimming and J lost 3 bases, with 9 bases between them. This CDR3 is built from 13 residues. The CDR3 coding sequence is TGTGCCAGCAGCTTTGGGACATACTACGAGCAGTACGTC. Protein product: CASSFGTYYEQYV.

This chain links TRBV5-1 with TRBJ2-3; 8 nucleotides align to TRBD2. The germline CDR1 and CDR2 sequences are SGHRS and YFSETQ. J lost 6 bases, V lost 5 bases, and 8 bases had no gene match. This CDR3 comprises 14 residues. CDR3 sequence reads: CASRDLRGADTQYF. The CDR3 bases are TGCGCCAGCAGGGACTTGCGGGGGGCGGATACGCAGTATTTT.

This chain joins TRBV2 and TRBJ2-2, with a possible D match to TRBD1 (5 bases). The CDR3 contains 14 residues. CDR1 is SNHLY and CDR2 is FYNNEI in the germline V gene. V lost 6 bases and J lost 6, with 14 bases in between. The CDR3 DNA sequence: TGTGCCAGCAGCATGTTCAGGGTCCCCGGGGAGCTGTTTTTT. Protein: CASSMFRVPGELFF.

J is TRBJ1-5 and V is TRBV5-6; the D gene is possibly TRBD1 (5 bases). The V and J ends lost 5 bases and 5 bases respectively, with 11 bases between them. CDR1 and CDR2 from the germline V gene are SGHDT and YYEEEE. This CDR3 is built from 13 residues. The CDR3 loop is CASRVWGYQPQHF. The CDR3 region has the DNA TGTGCCAGCAGGGTGTGGGGGTATCAGCCCCAGCATTTT.

This sequence joins TRBV2 and TRBJ2-4, with D perhaps given as TRBD1 or TRBD2 (7 bases each). V was cut by 7 bases and J by 5 bases, with 15 bases left in between. This CDR3 has 14 amino acids. Germline CDR1 reads SNHLY; CDR2 reads FYNNEI. The CDR3 DNA reads TGTGCCAGCATCAGGGGGGGGCAAGAAAACATTCAGTACTTC. Its protein is CASIRGGQENIQYF.

The chain links TRBV10-3 to TRBJ2-7; D is ambiguous. The germline gives CDR1 ENHRY, CDR2 SYGVKD. V was trimmed by 0 bases and J by 4 bases, leaving 10 bases between them. The CDR3 consists of 14 residues. CDR3 region: CAISESGRAYEQYV. CDR3 coding DNA: TGTGCCATCAGTGAGTCGGGCAGAGCTTACGAGCAGTACGTC.

The genes are TRBV11-2 and TRBJ1-1; D not resolved. The CDR3 loop spans 14 amino acids. CDR1 SGHAT and CDR2 FQNNGV come from the germline V gene. Trimming pared 2 bases from V and 0 bases from J, leaving 7 bases between. Written as DNA, the CDR3 is TGTGCCAGCAGCTTACTCATTTTGAACACTGAAGCTTTCTTT. Residues: CASSLLILNTEAFF. Complete variable domain (other parts from reference TRBV11-2 and TRBJ1-1): EAGVAQSPRYKIIEKRQSVAFWCNPISGHATLYWYQQILGQGPKLLIQFQNNGVVDDSQLPKDRFSAERLKGVDSTLKIQPAKLEDSAVYLCASSLLILNTEAFFGQGTRLTVV.

This chain connects TRBV24-1 to TRBJ1-2, with no clear D. The CDR3 runs to 15 residues. CDR1 KGHDR and CDR2 SFDVKD come from the germline V gene. V lost 4 bases to trimming and J lost 0 bases, with 11 bases between them. CDR3 nucleotide sequence: TGTGCCACCAGTGACCCCCGGACCGCTAACTATGGCTACACCTTC. Its translation: CATSDPRTANYGYTF.

V usage is TRBV7-2 and J usage is TRBJ2-4; a possible D gene is TRBD2 (6 bases). Per germline, CDR1 SGHTA and CDR2 FQGNSA. The CDR3 is 13 amino acids. With 6 bases removed from V and 5 bases from J, the gap between germline ends came to 11 bases. Here the CDR3 DNA reads TGTGCCAGCAGGCCACCGGGGGAAAACATTCAGTACTTC. Protein product: CASRPPGENIQYF.

This clone was observed once. This chain uses TRBV6-5 with TRBJ1-2; tentative D call: TRBD1 (5 bases). Germline V lookup: CDR1 MNHEY, CDR2 SVGAGI. V lost 5 bases and J 7 bases, leaving 11 bases between the germline ends. The CDR3 runs to 12 residues. CDR3: CASSRDSFGYTF. CDR3 bases: TGTGCCAGCAGTCGGGACTCCTTTGGCTACACCTTC.

J is TRBJ1-3 and V is TRBV18; 7 nucleotides line up with TRBD1. CDR3 length: 16 residues. V dropped 6 bases and J dropped 0; count of bases not matched to a gene: 8. Germline lookup yields CDR1 KGHSH and CDR2 LQKENI. The CDR3 region is CASSVGQAHSGNTIYF. The CDR3 DNA reads as TGTGCCAGCTCCGTCGGACAGGCGCACTCTGGAAACACCATATATTTT.

CDR3 sequence reads: CASSSTVSGNTIYF. CDR3 coding DNA: TGCGCCAGCAGCTCTACAGTCTCTGGAAACACCATATATTTT. This chain connects TRBV5-1 to TRBJ1-3; D uncertain. The germline V gene encodes CDR1 SGHRS and CDR2 YFSETQ. The CDR3 is 14 amino acids. V gave up 3 bases and J gave up 0 bases, with 7 bases separating them.

The rearrangement links TRBV12-3 or TRBV12-4 to TRBJ1-2; D is undetermined. Deletions cut 1 base from V and 4 bases from J, with 7 bases between. This CDR3 region has 13 residues. As DNA, the CDR3 is TGTGCCAGCAGTTTAGTGTCTACCTATGGCTACACCTTC. This sequence encodes CASSLVSTYGYTF.

CDR3 amino acids: CASSEVGAGWNTEAFF. CDR3 sequence (DNA): TGTGCCAGCAGTGAAGTCGGGGCAGGGTGGAACACTGAAGCTTTCTTT. J is TRBJ1-1 and V is TRBV6-1; possible D gene TRBD1, 5 bases. The V and J ends lost 1 base and 1 base respectively, with 13 bases between them. The CDR3 runs 16 residues. Germline CDR1 MNHNS, CDR2 SASEGT.

The chain combines TRBV7-8 with TRBJ2-7, with 13 bases that match TRBD2. There are 15 residues in the CDR3. The ends lost 3 bases at V and 6 bases at J; junction bases unmatched: 5. CDR1 is SGHVS and CDR2 is FQNEAQ in the germline V gene. In DNA form, the CDR3 reads TGTGCCAGCAGCTTCCCCGGGACTAGCGGGGTCGAGCAGTACGTC. It yields the protein CASSFPGTSGVEQYV.

V gene TRBV18 combines with J gene TRBJ1-1; no clear D gene. Germline V gene data show CDR1 as KGHSH and CDR2 as LQKENI. This CDR3 comprises 14 residues. Trimming stripped 1 base from V and 3 bases from J, with 9 bases between. Here the CDR3 reads CASSPRLRDTEAFF. The DNA of the CDR3 is TGTGCCAGCTCACCACGCCTACGGGACACTGAAGCTTTCTTT.

The rearrangement uses TRBV2 and TRBJ1-5; D is unresolved. V dropped 8 bases and J dropped 3 bases, with 8 bases sitting between them. This CDR3 comprises 12 residues. Germline V gene sequence: CDR1 SNHLY, CDR2 FYNNEI. CDR3 sequence reads: CASRTPNQPQHF. In nucleotides, the CDR3 is TGTGCCAGCCGTACACCCAATCAGCCCCAGCATTTT.

The chain uses TRBV6-1 and TRBJ1-6; D may be TRBD1 (5 bases). V lost 2 bases to trimming and J lost 5 bases, with 10 bases between them. Per germline, CDR1 MNHNS and CDR2 SASEGT. The CDR3 contains 15 residues. CDR3 in DNA: TGTGCCAGCAGTGAATGGGACGTGAATAATTCACCCCTCCACTTT. Amino acids: CASSEWDVNNSPLHF.

This clone was recorded a few times. At one end, the junction sequence differs from germline, possibly due to a read error. The V gene is TRBV5-1, the J gene TRBJ2-5; no clear D. This CDR3 region has 11 residues. Germline CDR1 reads SGHRS; CDR2 reads YFSETQ. CDR3 in amino acids: CASTLQETQYF. The CDR3 region has the DNA TGCGCCAGCACCTTGCAAGAGACCCAGTACTTC.

This clone came up a few times. This rearrangement joins TRBV18 to TRBJ2-3, with 8 bases identical to TRBD1. This CDR3 contains 16 residues. V trimming: 1 base; J trimming: 4 bases; junction bases outside the gene matches: 7. Per germline, CDR1 KGHSH and CDR2 LQKENI. The CDR3, as DNA: TGTGCCAGCTCACCACGGAACAGGGGGAGAGCAGATACGCAGTATTTT. Amino acid sequence: CASSPRNRGRADTQYF.

This clone came up a few times. The CDR3 DNA is TGTGCCAGCAGCTTAGCGGCAGAGTACGAGCAGTACGTC. This codes for CASSLAAEYEQYV. The chain carries TRBV7-8 and TRBJ2-7, with D uncertain. Germline assignment: CDR1 SGHVS and CDR2 FQNEAQ. This CDR3 has 13 residues. Trimming removed 0 bases at V and 4 bases at J, with 7 bases between.

The CDR3 spells CASRDPGRQETQYF. As DNA, the CDR3 is TGTGCCAGCAGGGACCCCGGGAGACAGGAGACCCAGTACTTC. The chain combines TRBV6-6 with TRBJ2-5, with D possibly TRBD2 on 6 matching bases. Germline assignment: CDR1 MNHNY and CDR2 SVGAGI (reference sequence). The CDR3 is 14 amino acids. V lost 6 bases and J 5 bases, leaving 16 bases between the germline ends.

As concerns this clone: Other DNA sequences within the sample encode an identical CDR3. The chain employs TRBV28 and TRBJ1-2; D not resolved. The CDR3 spans 12 residues. V shed 3 bases and J shed 2 bases, with 4 bases lying between them. Germline V lookup: CDR1 MDHEN, CDR2 SYDVKM. The CDR3 region is CASSLINYGYTF. The DNA for the CDR3 is TGTGCCAGCAGTTTGATAAACTATGGCTACACCTTC.

The V call is TRBV6-5, the J call TRBJ2-7; possible D gene TRBD1, 6 bases. This CDR3 contains 12 residues. Per germline, CDR1 MNHEY and CDR2 SVGAGI. V was pared by 6 bases and J by 1 base, with 7 bases between. Here the CDR3 DNA reads TGTGCCAGCAGGGGGACATCCTACGAGCAGTACGTC. Protein sequence: CASRGTSYEQYV.